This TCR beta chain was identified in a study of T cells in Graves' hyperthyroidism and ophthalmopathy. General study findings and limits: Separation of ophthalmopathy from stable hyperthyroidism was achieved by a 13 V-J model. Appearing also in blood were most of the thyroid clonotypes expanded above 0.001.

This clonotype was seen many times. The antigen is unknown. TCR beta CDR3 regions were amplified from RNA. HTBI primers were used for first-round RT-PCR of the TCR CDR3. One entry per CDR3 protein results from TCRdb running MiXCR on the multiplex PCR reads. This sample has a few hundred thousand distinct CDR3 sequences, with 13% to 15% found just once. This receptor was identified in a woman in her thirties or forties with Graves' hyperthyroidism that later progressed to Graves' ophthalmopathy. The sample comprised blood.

The CDR3 DNA sequence: TGTGCCAGCAGCCCCCAAGGGAAGGGATACACTGAAGCTTTCTTT. Residues: CASSPQGKGYTEAFF. The chain links TRBV9 to TRBJ1-1; no reliable D call. From germline, CDR1 is SGDLS and CDR2 YYNGEE. V was pared by 4 bases and J by 3 bases, with 16 bases between. The CDR3 spans 15 residues.